These T cell receptor beta chains were read from a single sample in a study of T cells in Graves' hyperthyroidism and ophthalmopathy. One entry per CDR3 protein, called by TCRdb with MiXCR from the multiplex PCR reads. Of around 600,000 distinct CDR3 sequences in the sample, roughly 16% were seen once. Sequencing was carried out using blood. The source of these receptors is a woman between 40 and 50 years old with Graves' ophthalmopathy. Both conserved end residues are part of each CDR3. A row's size may be missing; if present it is once, few, many or a size class.

clone_size: few; v_call: TRBV24-1; cdr3_length: 14; j_call: TRBJ2-5; cdr3_aa: CATSQGGQVETQYF
clone_size: many; v_call: TRBV20-1; cdr3_length: 15; j_call: TRBJ2-3; cdr3_aa: CSATWGVPNTDTQYF
clone_size: many; v_call: TRBV7-8; cdr3_length: 15; j_call: TRBJ2-5; cdr3_aa: CASSPSSGSRETQYF
clone_size: NA; v_call: TRBV6-2/TRBV6-3; cdr3_length: 13; j_call: TRBJ1-3; cdr3_aa: CATQPGSGNTIYF
clone_size: few; v_call: TRBV5-1; cdr3_length: 14; j_call: TRBJ2-1; cdr3_aa: CASNRGGGLDEQFF
clone_size: many; v_call: TRBV27; cdr3_length: 13; j_call: TRBJ1-1; cdr3_aa: CASSSQGFTEAFF
clone_size: many; v_call: TRBV12-3/TRBV12-4; cdr3_length: 14; j_call: TRBJ2-4; cdr3_aa: CASSFSGPKNIQYF
clone_size: NA; v_call: TRBV4-1; cdr3_length: 13; j_call: TRBJ1-2; cdr3_aa: CASSQVSGLGYTF
clone_size: many; v_call: TRBV18; cdr3_length: 16; j_call: TRBJ1-2; cdr3_aa: CASSPGTGGLYYGYTF
clone_size: once; v_call: TRBV19; cdr3_length: 14; j_call: TRBJ1-5; cdr3_aa: CASKKPGSSQPQHF
clone_size: NA; v_call: TRBV20-1; cdr3_length: 14; j_call: TRBJ2-1; cdr3_aa: CSATRGGFYSEQFF
clone_size: many; v_call: TRBV18; cdr3_length: 13; j_call: TRBJ2-3; cdr3_aa: CASSPGGVDTQYF
clone_size: NA; v_call: TRBV7-9; cdr3_length: 14; j_call: TRBJ2-1; cdr3_aa: CASSFRTDGNEQFF
clone_size: many; v_call: TRBV6-1; cdr3_length: 17; j_call: TRBJ1-1; cdr3_aa: CASTEGEYYTPKTEAFF
clone_size: few; v_call: TRBV5-4; cdr3_length: 15; j_call: TRBJ2-7; cdr3_aa: CASSYGYQGSYEQYF
clone_size: NA; v_call: TRBV5-1; cdr3_length: 15; j_call: TRBJ2-3; cdr3_aa: CASSSDRPGPDTQYF
clone_size: many; v_call: TRBV28; cdr3_length: 15; j_call: TRBJ2-7; cdr3_aa: CASSLGPGIPYEQYF
clone_size: few; v_call: TRBV6-1; cdr3_length: 12; j_call: TRBJ1-1; cdr3_aa: CASRAWGSEAFF
clone_size: NA; v_call: TRBV6-1; cdr3_length: 18; j_call: TRBJ1-4; cdr3_aa: CASSESLLQGVLNEKLFF
clone_size: many; v_call: TRBV28; cdr3_length: 13; j_call: TRBJ2-7; cdr3_aa: CASRRTATYEQYF
clone_size: few; v_call: TRBV13; cdr3_length: 12; j_call: TRBJ1-5; cdr3_aa: CASSLEQGLQHF
clone_size: few; v_call: TRBV27; cdr3_length: 15; j_call: TRBJ1-2; cdr3_aa: CASSQRDRGQRGYTF
clone_size: many; v_call: TRBV11-2; cdr3_length: 15; j_call: TRBJ2-1; cdr3_aa: CASSLSLGSYNEQFF
clone_size: many; v_call: TRBV2; cdr3_length: 12; j_call: TRBJ2-3; cdr3_aa: CASKFLTDTQYF
clone_size: many; v_call: TRBV6-1; cdr3_length: 19; j_call: TRBJ2-2; cdr3_aa: CASTTGRLAGGRGTGELFF
clone_size: many; v_call: TRBV20-1; cdr3_length: 13; j_call: TRBJ2-7; cdr3_aa: CSASRDSGYEQYF
clone_size: few; v_call: TRBV24-1; cdr3_length: 16; j_call: TRBJ2-1; cdr3_aa: CATSDFGAGSYNEQFF
clone_size: NA; v_call: TRBV25-1; cdr3_length: 14; j_call: TRBJ1-1; cdr3_aa: CASTQGGLNTEAFF
clone_size: few; v_call: TRBV2; cdr3_length: 13; j_call: TRBJ2-7; cdr3_aa: CAGSEGLLYEQYF
clone_size: few; v_call: TRBV9; cdr3_length: 14; j_call: TRBJ1-5; cdr3_aa: CASSYSTGSQPQHF
clone_size: few; v_call: TRBV20-1; cdr3_length: 15; j_call: TRBJ2-4; cdr3_aa: CSAPRSGTSPRIQYF
clone_size: NA; v_call: TRBV27; cdr3_length: 14; j_call: TRBJ1-4; cdr3_aa: CASSSWGQNEKLFF
clone_size: many; v_call: TRBV6-1; cdr3_length: 12; j_call: TRBJ2-3; cdr3_aa: CASAGGTDTQYF
clone_size: many; v_call: TRBV2; cdr3_length: 13; j_call: TRBJ2-7; cdr3_aa: CASSGTGGREQYF
clone_size: few; v_call: TRBV30; cdr3_length: 12; j_call: TRBJ2-1; cdr3_aa: CAWSPSSNEQFF
clone_size: many; v_call: TRBV28; cdr3_length: 17; j_call: TRBJ2-4; cdr3_aa: CASSPQDRGLTKNIQYF
clone_size: few; v_call: TRBV10-3; cdr3_length: 13; j_call: TRBJ2-5; cdr3_aa: CAIMSGHEETQYF
clone_size: few; v_call: TRBV27; cdr3_length: 16; j_call: TRBJ1-1; cdr3_aa: CASSSRDRGLNTEAFF
clone_size: NA; v_call: TRBV11-2; cdr3_length: 14; j_call: TRBJ2-5; cdr3_aa: CASRLAGGEETQHF